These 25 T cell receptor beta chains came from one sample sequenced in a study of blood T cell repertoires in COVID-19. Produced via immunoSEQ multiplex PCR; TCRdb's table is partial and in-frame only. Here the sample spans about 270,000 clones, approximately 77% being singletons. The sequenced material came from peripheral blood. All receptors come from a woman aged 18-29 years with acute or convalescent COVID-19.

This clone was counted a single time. In nucleotides, the CDR3 is TGTGCCAGTAGCCCCGGGACAGGGGCGAACTATGGCTACACCTTC. As protein: CASSPGTGANYGYTF. The gene calls are TRBV19 and TRBJ1-2; 10 positions agree with TRBD1. Germline CDR1 LNHDA, CDR2 SQIVND (reference sequence). V lost 6 bases and J lost 2; bases outside the gene matches: 6. The CDR3 covers 15 residues.

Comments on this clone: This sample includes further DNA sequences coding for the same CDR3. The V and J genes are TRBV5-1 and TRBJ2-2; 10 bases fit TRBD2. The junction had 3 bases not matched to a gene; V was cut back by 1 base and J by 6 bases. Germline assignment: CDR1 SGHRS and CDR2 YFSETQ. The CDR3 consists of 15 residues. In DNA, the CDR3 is TGCGCCAGCAGCTTGAGTCTAGCGGGAGCCGGGGAGCTGTTTTTT. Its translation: CASSLSLAGAGELFF.

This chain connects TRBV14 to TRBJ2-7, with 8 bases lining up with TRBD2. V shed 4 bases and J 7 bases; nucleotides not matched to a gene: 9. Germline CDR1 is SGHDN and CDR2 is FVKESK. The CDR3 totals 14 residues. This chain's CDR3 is CASSLSGSSVEQYF. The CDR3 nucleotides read TGTGCCAGCAGCCTAAGCGGGAGCTCTGTGGAGCAGTACTTC.

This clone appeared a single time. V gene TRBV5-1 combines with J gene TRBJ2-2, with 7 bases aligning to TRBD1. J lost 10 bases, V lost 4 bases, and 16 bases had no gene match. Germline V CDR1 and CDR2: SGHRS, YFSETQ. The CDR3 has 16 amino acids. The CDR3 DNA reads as TGCGCCAGCAGCCAGACGGGACAGAGAACGTTCGAGGAGCTGTTTTTT. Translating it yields CASSQTGQRTFEELFF.

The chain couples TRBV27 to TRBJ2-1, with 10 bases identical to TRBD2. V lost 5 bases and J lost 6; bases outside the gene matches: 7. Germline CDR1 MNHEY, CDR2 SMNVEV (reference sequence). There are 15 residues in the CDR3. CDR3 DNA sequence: TGTGCCAGCAGTATGACTAGCGGGTTAAGCAATGAGCAGTTCTTC. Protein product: CASSMTSGLSNEQFF.

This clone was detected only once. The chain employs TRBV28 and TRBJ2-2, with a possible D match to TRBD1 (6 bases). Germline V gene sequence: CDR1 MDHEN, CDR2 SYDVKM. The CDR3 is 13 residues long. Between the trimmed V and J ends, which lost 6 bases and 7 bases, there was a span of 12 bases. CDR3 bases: TGTGCCAGCAGCCGAGGGGGTATCGGGGAGCTGTTTTTT. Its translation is CASSRGGIGELFF.

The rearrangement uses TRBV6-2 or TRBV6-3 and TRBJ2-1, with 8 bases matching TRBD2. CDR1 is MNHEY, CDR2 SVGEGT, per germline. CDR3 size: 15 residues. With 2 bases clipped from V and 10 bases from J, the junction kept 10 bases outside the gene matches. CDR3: CASSYRAGGVSEQFF. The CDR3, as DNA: TGTGCCAGCAGTTACAGGGCGGGAGGAGTCAGCGAGCAGTTCTTC.

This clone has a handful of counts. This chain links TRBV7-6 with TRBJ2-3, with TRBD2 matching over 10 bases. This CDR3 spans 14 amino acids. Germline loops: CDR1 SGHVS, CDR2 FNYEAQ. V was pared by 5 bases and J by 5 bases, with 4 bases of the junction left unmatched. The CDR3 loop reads CASSPSGGRDTQYF. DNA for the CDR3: TGTGCCAGCAGCCCTAGCGGGGGCAGAGATACGCAGTATTTT.

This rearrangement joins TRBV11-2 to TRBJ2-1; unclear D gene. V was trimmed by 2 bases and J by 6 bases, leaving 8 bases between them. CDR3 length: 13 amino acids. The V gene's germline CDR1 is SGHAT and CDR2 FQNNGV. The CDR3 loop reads CASSLLFVNEQFF. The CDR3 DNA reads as TGTGCCAGCAGCTTACTATTTGTCAATGAGCAGTTCTTC.

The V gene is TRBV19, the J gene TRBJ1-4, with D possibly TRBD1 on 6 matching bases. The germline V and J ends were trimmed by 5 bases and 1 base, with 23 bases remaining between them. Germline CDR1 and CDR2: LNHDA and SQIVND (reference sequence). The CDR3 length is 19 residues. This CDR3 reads CASSPTLQGWMVTNEKLFF. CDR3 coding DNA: TGTGCCAGTAGTCCCACCTTACAGGGTTGGATGGTAACTAATGAAAAACTGTTTTTT.

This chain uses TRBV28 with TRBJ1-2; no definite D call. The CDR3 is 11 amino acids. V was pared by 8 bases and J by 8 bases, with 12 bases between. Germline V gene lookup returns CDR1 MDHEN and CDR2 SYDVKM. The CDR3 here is CASRETWGYTF. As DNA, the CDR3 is TGTGCCAGCCGCGAAACTTGGGGCTACACCTTC.

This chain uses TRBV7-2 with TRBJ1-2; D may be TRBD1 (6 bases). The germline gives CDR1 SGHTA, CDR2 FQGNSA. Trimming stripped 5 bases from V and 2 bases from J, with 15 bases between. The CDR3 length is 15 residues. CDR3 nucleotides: TGTGCCAGCAGCCCAGCCGGACAGCCAAACTATGGCTACACCTTC. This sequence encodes CASSPAGQPNYGYTF.

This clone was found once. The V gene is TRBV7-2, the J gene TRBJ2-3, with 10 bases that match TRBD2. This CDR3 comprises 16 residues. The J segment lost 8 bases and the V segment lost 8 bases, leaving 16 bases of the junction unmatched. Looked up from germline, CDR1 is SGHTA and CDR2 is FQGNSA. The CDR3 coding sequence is TGTGCCAGCTCCCGGGACTCTTCTAGCGGGAGTGCTACGCAGTATTTT. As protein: CASSRDSSSGSATQYF.

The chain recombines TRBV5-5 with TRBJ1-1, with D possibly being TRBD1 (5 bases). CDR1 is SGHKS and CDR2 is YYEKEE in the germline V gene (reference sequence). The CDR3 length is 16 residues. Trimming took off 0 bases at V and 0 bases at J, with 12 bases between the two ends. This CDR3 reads CASSLGQSKLNTEAFF. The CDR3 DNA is TGTGCCAGCAGCTTGGGACAGTCCAAACTGAACACTGAAGCTTTCTTT.

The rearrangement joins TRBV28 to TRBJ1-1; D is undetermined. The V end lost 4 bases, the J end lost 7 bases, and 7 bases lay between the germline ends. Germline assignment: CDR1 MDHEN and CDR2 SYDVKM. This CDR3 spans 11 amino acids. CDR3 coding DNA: TGTGCCAGCAGTTCCGTCCTTGAAGCTTTCTTT. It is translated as CASSSVLEAFF.

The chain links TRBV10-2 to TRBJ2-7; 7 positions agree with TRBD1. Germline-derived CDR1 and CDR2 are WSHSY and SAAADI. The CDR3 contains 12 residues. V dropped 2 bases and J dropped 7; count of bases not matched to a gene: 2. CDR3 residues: CASSEGRGEQYF. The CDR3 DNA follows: TGCGCCAGCAGTGAGGGCAGGGGGGAGCAGTACTTC.

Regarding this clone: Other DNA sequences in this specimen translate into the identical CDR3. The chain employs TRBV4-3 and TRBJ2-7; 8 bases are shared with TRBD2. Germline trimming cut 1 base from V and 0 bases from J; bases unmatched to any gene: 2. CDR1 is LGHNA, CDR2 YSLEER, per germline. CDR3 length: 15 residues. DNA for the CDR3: TGCGCCAGCAGCCAAGGGCTAGCGGGCTCCTACGAGCAGTACTTC. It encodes CASSQGLAGSYEQYF.

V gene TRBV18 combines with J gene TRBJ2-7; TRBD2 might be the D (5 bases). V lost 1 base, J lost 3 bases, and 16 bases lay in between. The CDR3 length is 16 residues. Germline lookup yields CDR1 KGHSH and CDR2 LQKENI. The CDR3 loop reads CASSPLVGEGGYEQYF. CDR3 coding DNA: TGTGCCAGCTCACCACTGGTGGGAGAAGGCGGCTACGAGCAGTACTTC.

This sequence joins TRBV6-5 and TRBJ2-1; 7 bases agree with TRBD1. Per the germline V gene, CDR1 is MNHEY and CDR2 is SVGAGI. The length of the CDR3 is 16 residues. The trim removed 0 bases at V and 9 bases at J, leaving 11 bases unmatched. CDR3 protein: CASSYSWAGGEGEQFF. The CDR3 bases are TGTGCCAGCAGTTACTCTTGGGCAGGGGGTGAGGGTGAGCAGTTCTTC.

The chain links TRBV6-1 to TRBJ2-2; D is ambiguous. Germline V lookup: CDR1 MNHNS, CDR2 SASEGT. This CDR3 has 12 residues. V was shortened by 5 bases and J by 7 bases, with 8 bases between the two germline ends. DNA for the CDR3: TGTGCCAGCAGTTCCCCGGTCGGGGAGCTGTTTTTT. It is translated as CASSSPVGELFF.

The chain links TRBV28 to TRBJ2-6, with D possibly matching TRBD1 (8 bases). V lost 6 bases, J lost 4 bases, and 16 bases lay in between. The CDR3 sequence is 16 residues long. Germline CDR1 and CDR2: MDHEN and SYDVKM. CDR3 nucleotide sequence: TGTGCCAGCAGCCGCTACAGGGGGGGCGGGGCCAACGTCCTGACTTTC. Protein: CASSRYRGGGANVLTF.

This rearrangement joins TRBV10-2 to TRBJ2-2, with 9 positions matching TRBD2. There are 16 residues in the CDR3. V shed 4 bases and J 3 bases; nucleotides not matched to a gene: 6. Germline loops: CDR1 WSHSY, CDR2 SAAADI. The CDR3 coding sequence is TGCGCCAGCAGTGCGAGGGCTAGCGGGGACACCGGGGAGCTGTTTTTT. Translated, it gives CASSARASGDTGELFF.

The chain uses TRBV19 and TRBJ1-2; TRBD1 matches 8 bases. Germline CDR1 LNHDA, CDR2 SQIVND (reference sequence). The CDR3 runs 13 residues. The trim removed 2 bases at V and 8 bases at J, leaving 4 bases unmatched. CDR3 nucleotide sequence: TGTGCCAGTAGTATACAGGGGGCCCAGGGCTACACCTTC. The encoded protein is CASSIQGAQGYTF.

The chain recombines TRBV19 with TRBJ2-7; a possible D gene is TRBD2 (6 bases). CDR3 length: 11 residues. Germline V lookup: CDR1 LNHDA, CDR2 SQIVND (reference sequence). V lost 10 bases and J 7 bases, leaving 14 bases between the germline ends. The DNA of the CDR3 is TGTGCCACCGGCGGAGGGATGGAGCAGTACTTC. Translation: CATGGGMEQYF.

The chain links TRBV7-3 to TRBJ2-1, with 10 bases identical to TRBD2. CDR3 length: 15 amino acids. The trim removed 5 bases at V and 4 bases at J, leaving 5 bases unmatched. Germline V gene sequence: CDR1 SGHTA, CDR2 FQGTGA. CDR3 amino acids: CASSPETSGYNEQFF. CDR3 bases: TGTGCCAGCAGCCCTGAGACTAGCGGGTACAATGAGCAGTTCTTC.